This T cell receptor (beta chain) was sequenced for a study of blood T cell repertoires in COVID-19. Study as a whole: There were acute and convalescent COVID-19 samples, and they came from the United States, Italy and Spain.

This clone appeared once. As processed by the authors: It was from reference gene primer amplification that nucleated cell counts were estimated. TCRdb's table, derived via immunoSEQ multiplex PCR, lists solely in-frame clones and lacks some. The V and J calls and the clone size are those of that table, but D and trimming were determined from the DNA. Among about 310,000 clones, around 87% were seen once, and the ten largest hold 1%. Germline assignment: CDR1 SGHTA and CDR2 FQGTGA. V lost 1 base and J lost 2, with 12 bases in between. CDR3 length: 16 amino acids. The sample taken for sequencing was peripheral blood. The chain carries TRBV7-3 and TRBJ2-1; D may be TRBD1 (5 bases). The receptor's source is a man between 45 and 60 years old with active or convalescent COVID-19. CDR3 nucleotides: TGTGCCAGCAGCTTAAATGGGGCAGGTACCTACAATGAGCAGTTCTTC. Protein sequence: CASSLNGAGTYNEQFF.